Listed below are T cell receptor beta chains from one sample, sequenced in a study of cytomegalovirus exposure and HLA in healthy donors. Only in-frame clones appear in the TCRdb table, and some are missing; sequencing was by immunoSEQ multiplex PCR. Seen here are roughly 130,000 clones, 80% to 90% observed once, and the top ten hold 5.9%. Sequenced: PBMCs. The receptors come from a woman in her forties in good health and CMV-seropositive. Both conserved end residues are part of each CDR3. The D gene is left open where the match is weak. Not all rows give a size; the values are once, few, many and, for expanded clones, a class.

CDR3 protein,CDR3 DNA,clone size,V gene,D gene,J gene
CASSLGTGGINTEAFF,TGTGCCAGCAGCTTAGGGACAGGCGGTATAAACACTGAAGCTTTCTTT,.,TRBV7-8,TRBD1,TRBJ1-1
CAISEMGGETQYF,TGTGCCATCAGTGAGATGGGCGGGGAGACCCAGTACTTC,.,TRBV10-3,.,TRBJ2-5
CASNSGGPHSTGELFF,TGTGCCAGCAATTCAGGGGGGCCGCACTCCACCGGGGAGCTGTTTTTT,.,TRBV9,.,TRBJ2-2
CASSLVAGPGPQHF,TGTGCCAGCAGCTTGGTAGCAGGGCCAGGGCCCCAGCATTTT,.,TRBV5-7,.,TRBJ1-5
CASSGQLNTEAFF,TGCGCCAGCAGCGGGCAGCTGAACACTGAAGCTTTCTTT,.,TRBV5-1,.,TRBJ1-1
CASSVGHATGSGTEAFF,TGTGCCAGCAGCGTAGGCCACGCGACAGGGTCTGGCACTGAAGCTTTCTTT,.,TRBV9,TRBD1,TRBJ1-1
CASSVGLVSNEQFF,TGCGCCAGCAGTGTAGGACTAGTGAGCAATGAGCAGTTCTTC,once,TRBV10-2,TRBD2,TRBJ2-1
CASSLSASYEQYF,TGTGCCAGCAGTTTATCGGCCTCCTACGAGCAGTACTTC,once,TRBV27,.,TRBJ2-7
CASSQSRSDNSPLHF,TGTGCCAGCAGCCAGAGTAGAAGCGATAATTCACCCCTCCACTTT,.,TRBV4-2,.,TRBJ1-6
CSVGQGRETQYF,TGCAGCGTTGGACAGGGAAGAGAGACCCAGTACTTC,few,TRBV29-1,TRBD1,TRBJ2-5
CASSYSFGSNTEAFF,TGTGCCAGCAGTTACTCGTTCGGGTCGAACACTGAAGCTTTCTTT,once,TRBV6-5,.,TRBJ1-1
CASSQDGGGSSHSRRTEAFF,TGCGCCAGCAGCCAAGATGGGGGGGGGTCCAGCCACTCCCGTAGGACTGAAGCTTTCTTT,.,TRBV4-1,.,TRBJ1-1
CASSISGNIPISNQPQHF,TGTGCCAGTAGTATCTCAGGGAATATCCCTATTAGCAATCAGCCCCAGCATTTT,few,TRBV19,.,TRBJ1-5
CASSRGQGASGNTIYF,TGTGCCAGCAGCCGGGGACAGGGGGCGTCTGGAAACACCATATATTTT,.,TRBV9,TRBD1,TRBJ1-3
CAWSPGLKETQYF,TGTGCCTGGAGTCCGGGACTAAAAGAGACCCAGTACTTC,.,TRBV30,TRBD2,TRBJ2-5
CASSPSRRELDYEQYF,TGTGCCAGCAGTCCAAGCAGGCGGGAGTTGGACTACGAGCAGTACTTC,.,TRBV27,TRBD2,TRBJ2-7
CASSEFTGVSGNTIYF,TGCGCCAGCAGTGAGTTTACAGGGGTCTCTGGAAACACCATATATTTT,.,TRBV10-2,TRBD1,TRBJ1-3
CASSQAGTGSAPLHF,TGTGCCAGCAGCCAAGCCGGGACAGGGTCGGCACCCCTCCACTTT,.,TRBV4-2,TRBD1,TRBJ1-6
CAIRGTGTNYGYTF,TGTGCCATCAGGGGGACAGGAACTAACTATGGCTACACCTTC,.,TRBV10-3,TRBD1,TRBJ1-2
CASSPRLAGIYNEQFF,TGTGCCAGCAGCCCCCGACTAGCGGGAATTTACAATGAGCAGTTCTTC,.,TRBV7-2,TRBD2,TRBJ2-1
CASSVQNQETQYF,TGTGCCAGCAGTGTACAGAACCAAGAGACCCAGTACTTC,.,TRBV6-1,.,TRBJ2-5
CASSLVQLNTGELFF,TGCGCCAGCAGCTTGGTACAGCTAAACACCGGGGAGCTGTTTTTT,.,TRBV5-1,.,TRBJ2-2
CASSLFGTGNQPQHF,TGTGCCAGCAGCTTATTTGGGACAGGGAATCAGCCCCAGCATTTT,.,TRBV7-8,TRBD1,TRBJ1-5
CASSAEQGDNSPLHF,TGCGCCAGCAGCGCTGAACAGGGAGATAATTCACCCCTCCACTTT,.,TRBV4-1,.,TRBJ1-6
CASSPNAGTVQETQYF,TGTGCCAGCAGCCCTAACGCCGGGACAGTCCAAGAGACCCAGTACTTC,.,TRBV7-3,TRBD1,TRBJ2-5
CSAPQGAWDTEAFF,TGCAGCGCTCCACAGGGGGCTTGGGACACTGAAGCTTTCTTT,.,TRBV29-1,TRBD1,TRBJ1-1
CASSLEQGVTEAFF,TGCGCCAGCAGCTTGGAACAGGGGGTCACTGAAGCTTTCTTT,.,TRBV5-1,TRBD1,TRBJ1-1
CATSGVMRDTQYF,TGTGCCACGTCAGGGGTCATGAGAGATACGCAGTATTTT,few,TRBV6-1,.,TRBJ2-3
CASSIAIGGYTF,TGTGCCAGTAGTATCGCCATCGGTGGCTACACCTTC,.,TRBV19,.,TRBJ1-2
CASSLEAGLLRYGYTF,TGTGCCAGCAGCTTAGAGGCAGGGTTGCTGCGCTATGGCTACACCTTC,.,TRBV11-2,.,TRBJ1-2
CASSATVDGYTF,TGTGCCAGCAGTGCCACAGTGGATGGCTACACCTTC,.,TRBV28,.,TRBJ1-2
CASSEFGGRDSAFF,TGTGCCAGCAGTGAATTCGGCGGCAGAGACTCTGCTTTCTTT,.,TRBV25-1,.,TRBJ1-1
CASSTGTGGSDTQYF,TGTGCCAGCAGCACTGGGACAGGGGGCTCAGATACGCAGTATTTT,.,TRBV11-3,TRBD1,TRBJ2-3
CALQRGGPSNNEQFF,TGTGCCTTACAGCGGGGGGGCCCGTCCAACAATGAGCAGTTCTTC,few,TRBV30,TRBD2,TRBJ2-1
CASGQLAGGHTDTQYF,TGCGCCAGCGGCCAACTAGCGGGGGGTCACACAGATACGCAGTATTTT,.,TRBV5-1,TRBD2,TRBJ2-3
CASRRQGSYEQYF,TGTGCCAGCAGACGCCAGGGATCCTACGAGCAGTACTTC,.,TRBV28,.,TRBJ2-7
CASSFFGRGLSYNEQFF,TGTGCCAGCAGTTTTTTTGGCAGGGGGCTTTCCTACAATGAGCAGTTCTTC,.,TRBV28,TRBD1,TRBJ2-1
CASGDNPLTDTQYF,TGTGCCAGCGGTGACAACCCCCTCACAGATACGCAGTATTTT,.,TRBV27,.,TRBJ2-3
CAWSVRQGRGYTF,TGTGCCTGGAGTGTACGACAGGGTCGAGGCTACACCTTC,.,TRBV30,TRBD1,TRBJ1-2
CATSRTVGTRAYEQYF,TGTGCCACCAGCAGAACCGTAGGGACTCGGGCCTACGAGCAGTACTTC,.,TRBV15,.,TRBJ2-7
CASSGNYNEQFF,TGTGCCAGCAGCGGTAACTACAATGAGCAGTTCTTC,.,TRBV9,.,TRBJ2-1
CASSLGGQGRSNYGYTF,TGTGCCAGCAGCTTAGGGGGACAGGGAAGATCTAACTATGGCTACACCTTC,.,TRBV7-2,TRBD1,TRBJ1-2
CASSIAAGSPYEQYF,TGTGCCAGTAGTATTGCGGCAGGGTCGCCCTACGAGCAGTACTTC,once,TRBV19,.,TRBJ2-7
CASSPPGTGEQYF,TGTGCCAGCTCACCTCCTGGGACAGGCGAGCAGTACTTC,.,TRBV18,TRBD1,TRBJ2-7
CASSFEDRVAVNYGYTF,TGTGCCAGCAGCTTTGAAGACAGAGTAGCTGTTAACTATGGCTACACCTTC,.,TRBV7-3,.,TRBJ1-2
CASSLTGTSGYEQYF,TGTGCCAGCAGTTTGACTGGGACTAGCGGCTACGAGCAGTACTTC,.,TRBV28,TRBD2,TRBJ2-7
CASSKVGRGQASYEQYF,TGTGCCAGCAGCAAAGTTGGGCGGGGACAGGCATCCTACGAGCAGTACTTC,.,TRBV21-1,.,TRBJ2-7
CASSVDLAETYEQYF,TGTGCCAGCAGCGTAGATCTAGCGGAAACCTACGAGCAGTACTTC,.,TRBV9,TRBD2,TRBJ2-7
CASSSSRTGGDQPQHF,TGTGCCAGCAGCTCTTCCCGGACAGGGGGCGATCAGCCCCAGCATTTT,.,TRBV7-9,TRBD1,TRBJ1-5
CASRPHTGGYTEAFF,TGTGCCAGCAGACCCCACACAGGGGGCTACACTGAAGCTTTCTTT,.,TRBV28,TRBD1,TRBJ1-1
CASSLPNNEQFF,TGTGCCAGCAGCTTACCTAATAATGAGCAGTTCTTC,.,TRBV7-2,.,TRBJ2-1
CASSPLTGEAFF,TGTGCCAGTAGCCCCCTGACAGGTGAAGCTTTCTTT,.,TRBV19,.,TRBJ1-1
CASSGTGTGGRGYTF,TGTGCCAGCAGCGGGACCGGGACAGGGGGACGCGGCTACACCTTC,.,TRBV9,TRBD1,TRBJ1-2
CASAADPNYGYTF,TGTGCCTCAGCGGCGGATCCTAACTATGGCTACACCTTC,.,TRBV6-1,.,TRBJ1-2
CASSGTENNQPQHF,TGTGCCAGCAGTGGTACAGAGAACAATCAGCCCCAGCATTTT,once,TRBV2,.,TRBJ1-5
CASSGGGHEQYF,TGTGCCAGCAGTGGGGGGGGCCACGAGCAGTACTTC,.,TRBV9,.,TRBJ2-7
CASSQDEIGCTF,TGCGCCAGCAGCCAAGATGAAATTGGCTGCACCTTC,.,TRBV4-1,.,TRBJ1-2
CASSESLAGPSYNEQFF,TGCGCCAGCAGTGAGTCTTTAGCGGGGCCGTCCTACAATGAGCAGTTCTTC,.,TRBV10-2,TRBD2,TRBJ2-1
CASSVATETSGTQETQYF,TGTGCCAGCAGCGTAGCTACCGAGACTAGCGGGACCCAAGAGACCCAGTACTTC,.,TRBV9,TRBD2,TRBJ2-5